The present T cell receptor (beta chain) was sequenced within a study of control samples from healthy donors and cancer patients. This CDR3 region has 16 residues. Here immunoSEQ multiplex PCR was the method, and the copy in TCRdb shows in-frame clones only, minus some. The sample has 130,000 or so clones, nearly 90% seen once. V and J are TRBV12-2 and TRBJ2-1; TRBD1 reflects the table's D call only, with no check against the DNA. TRBV12-2 constitutes a pseudogene. The source is a man in his fifties with head and neck cancer. Material for sequencing was PBMCs. The CDR3 nucleotides read TGTGCAAGTCGCTTAGCACGAAGGGACAGGGGAAGTGAGCAGTTCTTC. It encodes CASRLARRDRGSEQFF.